This passage covers 9 T cell receptor beta chains from one sample sequenced in a study of T cell changes during pregnancy in multiple sclerosis (dated by TCRdb to 2018 to 2020). Libraries were constructed by the immunoSEQ multiplex PCR assay. The immuneACCESS repertoire file appears here via TCRdb, limited to in-frame rearrangements. These files lack a portion of the clones; in checked studies, under half of the deficit traces to unresolved V genes, and the cause of the others is not known. Present in this sample are 25,000 to 35,000 clones, around 90% of which were seen just once. The biggest ten clones account for under 5% of the sample. The specimen was peripheral blood, collected in the first trimester of pregnancy. The receptors were sampled from a female donor in good health, enrolled as a control in a pregnancy study.

The chain uses TRBV5-6 and TRBJ2-5, with 13 nucleotides matching TRBD2. Unmatched junction bases numbered 5, after V lost 4 bases and J lost 5 bases. Germline V CDR1 and CDR2: SGHDT, YYEEEE. The CDR3 sequence is 15 residues long. In nucleotides, the CDR3 is TGTGCCAGCAGCCTGGGACTAGCGGGGACGGAGACCCAGTACTTC. The encoded protein is CASSLGLAGTETQYF.

The chain combines TRBV14 with TRBJ2-7; 12 positions match TRBD2. In germline, CDR1 is SGHDN, CDR2 FVKESK. The CDR3 contains 14 residues. Unmatched junction bases numbered 3, after V lost 6 bases and J lost 3 bases. The CDR3, as DNA: TGTGCCAGCAGTCGGACTAGCGGGGTCTACGAGCAGTACTTC. The encoded protein is CASSRTSGVYEQYF.

The chain employs TRBV5-1 and TRBJ2-7; 9 bases line up with TRBD1. This CDR3 is 14 amino acids long. Germline CDR1 SGHRS, CDR2 YFSETQ. V dropped 2 bases and J dropped 4; count of bases not matched to a gene: 4. The CDR3 coding sequence is TGCGCCAGCAGCTTAGCACAGGGGGCATACGAGCAGTACTTC. Its translation is CASSLAQGAYEQYF. The full variable domain, rest sourced from reference TRBV5-1 and TRBJ2-7, is KAGVTQTPRYLIKTRGQQVTLSCSPISGHRSVSWYQQTPGQGLQFLFEYFSETQRNKGNFPGRFSGRQFSNSRSEMNVSTLELGDSALYLCASSLAQGAYEQYFGPGTRLTVT.

This chain links TRBV14 with TRBJ2-2; TRBD2 matches 11 bases. The CDR3 is 15 amino acids. With 8 bases clipped from V and 6 bases from J, the junction kept 8 bases outside the gene matches. From germline, CDR1 is SGHDN and CDR2 FVKESK. The CDR3 sequence: CASAETSGKSGELFF. The CDR3 DNA sequence: TGTGCCAGCGCAGAGACTAGCGGGAAGTCCGGGGAGCTGTTTTTT.

This chain uses TRBV7-6 with TRBJ2-3; the match to TRBD2 covers 7 bases. Germline V gene data show CDR1 as SGHVS and CDR2 as FNYEAQ. The CDR3 totals 15 residues. With 2 bases clipped from V and 1 base from J, the junction kept 3 bases outside the gene matches. The CDR3 region has the DNA TGTGCCAGCAGCTTATATCGGGGGGGCACAGATACGCAGTATTTT. This translates into CASSLYRGGTDTQYF.

The chain is built from TRBV5-3 and TRBJ2-3; 8 nucleotides agree with TRBD1. TRBV5-3 is assigned to the ORF class and has an uncertain function. Unmatched junction bases numbered 5, after V lost 8 bases and J lost 0 bases. This CDR3 comprises 14 residues. The CDR3 loop is CASRTGTSTDTQYF. CDR3 DNA sequence: TGTGCCAGCCGGACAGGGACTAGCACAGATACGCAGTATTTT.

The chain links TRBV5-4 to TRBJ2-5, with 11 bases aligning to TRBD2. CDR1 and CDR2 from the germline V gene are SGHNT and YYREEE (reference sequence). V dropped 4 bases and J dropped 5; count of bases not matched to a gene: 7. The CDR3 runs to 15 residues. The CDR3 coding sequence is TGTGCCAGCAGCCTACTAGCGGGAGCGGTCGAGACCCAGTACTTC. Translating gives CASSLLAGAVETQYF.

V usage is TRBV10-3 and J usage is TRBJ2-3; D remains ambiguous. V was clipped by 4 bases and J by 6 bases, with 8 bases between them. CDR3 size: 12 residues. CDR1 and CDR2 from the germline V gene are ENHRY and SYGVKD. The CDR3 region is CAISGSADTQYF. CDR3 nucleotides: TGTGCCATCAGTGGATCCGCGGATACGCAGTATTTT.

The chain employs TRBV2 and TRBJ1-4; no clear D gene. Germline CDR1 reads SNHLY; CDR2 reads FYNNEI. This CDR3 is built from 15 residues. Trimming pared 2 bases from V and 0 bases from J, leaving 7 bases between. CDR3 nucleotide sequence: TGTGCCAGCAGTGAATCCCAGGCAACTAATGAAAAACTGTTTTTT. Translating it yields CASSESQATNEKLFF. Full variable domain (remainder filled in from reference TRBV2 and TRBJ1-4): EPEVTQTPSHQVTQMGQEVILRCVPISNHLYFYWYRQILGQKVEFLVSFYNNEISEKSEIFDDQFSVERPDGSNFTLKIRSTKLEDSAMYFCASSESQATNEKLFFGSGTQLSVL.